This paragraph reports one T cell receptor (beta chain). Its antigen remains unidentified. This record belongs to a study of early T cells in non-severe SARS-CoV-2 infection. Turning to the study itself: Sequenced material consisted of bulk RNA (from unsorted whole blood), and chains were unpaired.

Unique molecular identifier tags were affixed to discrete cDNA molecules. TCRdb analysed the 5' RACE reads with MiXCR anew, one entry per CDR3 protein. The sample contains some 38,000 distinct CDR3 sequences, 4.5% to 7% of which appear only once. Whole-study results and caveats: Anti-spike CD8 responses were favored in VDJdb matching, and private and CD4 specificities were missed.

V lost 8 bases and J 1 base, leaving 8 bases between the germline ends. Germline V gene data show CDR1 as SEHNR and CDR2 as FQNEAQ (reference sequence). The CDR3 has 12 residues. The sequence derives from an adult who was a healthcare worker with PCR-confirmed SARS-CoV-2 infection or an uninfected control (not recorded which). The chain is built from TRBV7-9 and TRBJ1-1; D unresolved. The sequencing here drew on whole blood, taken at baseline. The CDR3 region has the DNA TGTGCCAGCCGCCAGGAGAACACTGAAGCTTTCTTT. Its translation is CASRQENTEAFF.